The 22 T cell receptor beta chains in this list originate from one sample, sequenced in a study of blood T cell repertoires in COVID-19. Assay used: immunoSEQ multiplex PCR; TCRdb lists only in-frame clones, some missing. The sample comprises 70,000 to 95,000 clones, roughly 90% of which are singletons, and approximately 1.5% rests with the top ten. The sequencing sample was made of peripheral blood. These receptors all come from a human donor with active COVID-19. The donor label of this sample is uncertain.

The chain links TRBV19 to TRBJ2-4; D possibly corresponds to TRBD2 (5 bases). Trimming took 6 bases from V and 0 from J, leaving 9 bases between them. This CDR3 has 14 amino acids. CDR1 and CDR2 from the germline V gene are LNHDA and SQIVND (reference sequence). The DNA for the CDR3 is TGTGCCAGTAGCCAGCGGCTAGCCAAAAACATTCAGTACTTC. Encoded protein: CASSQRLAKNIQYF.

The chain employs TRBV19 and TRBJ2-7; 16 bases line up with TRBD2. Looked up from germline, CDR1 is LNHDA and CDR2 is SQIVND (reference sequence). The junction had 1 base not matched to a gene; V was cut back by 6 bases and J by 2 bases. This CDR3 has 15 residues. The CDR3 DNA is TGTGCCAGTAGCGGGACTAGCGGGGGGGCCTACGAGCAGTACTTC. Protein product: CASSGTSGGAYEQYF.

The chain joins TRBV5-4 to TRBJ2-1; D gene ambiguous. Trimming cost V 0 bases and J 0 bases, with 10 bases left between them. The CDR3 totals 16 residues. Germline CDR1 is SGHNT and CDR2 is YYREEE (reference sequence). In DNA form, the CDR3 reads TGTGCCAGCAGCTTGGGTAGTTCCGGCTCCTACAATGAGCAGTTCTTC. Translated, it gives CASSLGSSGSYNEQFF.

The V gene is TRBV27, the J gene TRBJ2-7; 9 bases agree with TRBD2. CDR1 and CDR2 (germline): MNHEY, SMNVEV (reference sequence). This CDR3 contains 16 residues. With 5 bases clipped from V and 0 bases from J, the junction kept 8 bases outside the gene matches. The CDR3 sequence: CASSMIAGVSSYEQYF. The DNA of the CDR3 is TGTGCCAGCAGTATGATAGCGGGGGTGAGCTCCTACGAGCAGTACTTC.

The rearrangement links TRBV28 to TRBJ1-2; the D gene is possibly TRBD1 (6 bases). The V gene lost 5 bases and the J gene lost 7 bases, with 20 bases spanning the gap. CDR3 length: 15 amino acids. Germline V CDR1 and CDR2: MDHEN, SYDVKM. CDR3 nucleotides: TGTGCCAGCAGTCCGGCGGGGGGCTATTACGTTGGCTACACCTTC. Its translation is CASSPAGGYYVGYTF.

The V call is TRBV11-2, the J call TRBJ1-2; TRBD1 aligns across 8 bases. The V gene end was trimmed by 4 bases and the J gene end by 7 bases; junction bases not matched to a gene: 11. This CDR3 is built from 15 residues. CDR1 and CDR2 (germline): SGHAT, FQNNGV. DNA of the CDR3: TGTGCCAGCAGCTACCGGACAGGGAATAATGTTGGCTACACCTTC. Translated, it gives CASSYRTGNNVGYTF.

As DNA, the CDR3 is TGTGCCAGCAGTTTAGGTAGCGGGGGATCCCCCAATGAGCAGTTCTTC. Its protein is CASSLGSGGSPNEQFF. The chain has TRBV27 and TRBJ2-1, with TRBD2 identical over 9 bases. The CDR3 covers 16 residues. V shed 2 bases, J shed 6 bases, and the junction held 8 bases outside the gene matches. Germline CDR1 is MNHEY and CDR2 is SMNVEV (reference sequence).

This sequence joins TRBV9 and TRBJ2-7, with 11 bases fitting TRBD1. V lost 3 bases and J lost 4; bases outside the gene matches: 3. The CDR3 has 14 residues. From germline, CDR1 is SGDLS and CDR2 YYNGEE. The DNA of the CDR3 is TGTGCCAGCAGCGCCGGGACAGGGGGGTACGAGCAGTACTTC. This gives the protein CASSAGTGGYEQYF.

The CDR3 DNA reads TGTGCCAGCAGCGCCCCCCCGGACACTGAAGCTTTCTTT. Its protein is CASSAPPDTEAFF. The chain recombines TRBV9 with TRBJ1-1, with unresolved D. This CDR3 has 13 amino acids. The germline V and J ends were trimmed by 3 bases and 3 bases, with 9 bases remaining between them. Germline V gene sequence: CDR1 SGDLS, CDR2 YYNGEE.

This clone was picked up a small number of times. This sequence joins TRBV11-3 and TRBJ2-1; TRBD2 agrees at 7 bases. With V trimmed by 8 bases and J by 7 bases, 5 bases remained unmatched. Germline CDR1 and CDR2: SGHNT and YENEEA. The CDR3 loop spans 12 amino acids. The CDR3 loop reads CASGASGNEQFF. CDR3 coding DNA: TGTGCCAGCGGAGCTAGCGGAAATGAGCAGTTCTTC.

This clone came up a few times. The rearrangement links TRBV7-9 to TRBJ2-1; 10 bases are shared with TRBD2. Germline V lookup: CDR1 SEHNR, CDR2 FQNEAQ (reference sequence). With 1 base clipped from V and 1 base from J, the junction kept 4 bases outside the gene matches. The CDR3 has 17 amino acids. The CDR3: CASSLERGGSSYNEQFF. The CDR3 DNA reads TGTGCCAGCAGCTTAGAGCGGGGGGGCTCGTCCTACAATGAGCAGTTCTTC.

The chain joins TRBV19 to TRBJ1-1; D ambiguous. This CDR3 is built from 15 residues. The germline CDR1 and CDR2 sequences are LNHDA and SQIVND (reference sequence). Deletions cut 1 base from V and 4 bases from J, with 13 bases between. The CDR3 loop reads CASSIAAGTRTEAFF. The CDR3 DNA follows: TGTGCCAGTAGTATAGCGGCAGGAACGCGCACTGAAGCTTTCTTT.

The chain employs TRBV19 and TRBJ1-5, with 8 bases identical to TRBD1. Germline V CDR1 and CDR2: LNHDA, SQIVND (reference sequence). J lost 1 base, V lost 5 bases, and 4 bases had no gene match. The CDR3 has 15 amino acids. The CDR3: CASSPTGASNQPQHF. DNA for the CDR3: TGTGCCAGTAGTCCGACAGGGGCAAGCAATCAGCCCCAGCATTTT.

The J gene is TRBJ2-3, the V gene TRBV6-5; D gene unclear. Germline CDR1 is MNHEY and CDR2 is SVGAGI. V lost 6 bases and J 4 bases, leaving 8 bases between the germline ends. The CDR3 runs to 12 residues. CDR3 loop: CASSQTADTQYF. The CDR3 DNA sequence: TGTGCCAGCAGCCAAACAGCAGATACGCAGTATTTT.

V is TRBV4-1 and J is TRBJ1-1; possibly TRBD1 for D (6 bases). Looked up from germline, CDR1 is MGHRA and CDR2 is YSYEKL. CDR3 length: 15 amino acids. V was shortened by 4 bases and J by 1 base, with 13 bases between the two germline ends. The CDR3 sequence: CASSLYRDPNTEAFF. In DNA form, the CDR3 reads TGCGCCAGCAGCCTTTACAGGGACCCGAACACTGAAGCTTTCTTT.

This chain links TRBV5-5 with TRBJ1-6, with D perhaps matching TRBD1 (5 bases). This CDR3 spans 16 amino acids. Trimming cost V 4 bases and J 1 base, with 12 bases left between them. Germline-derived CDR1 and CDR2 are SGHKS and YYEKEE (reference sequence). CDR3 region: CASSPGDSSYNSPLHF. The CDR3 nucleotides are TGTGCCAGCAGCCCGGGAGACAGTTCCTATAATTCACCCCTCCACTTT. Variable domain in full (rest from reference TRBV5-5 and TRBJ1-6): DAGVTQSPTHLIKTRGQQVTLRCSPISGHKSVSWYQQVLGQGPQFIFQYYEKEERGRGNFPDRFSARQFPNYSSELNVNALLLGDSALYLCASSPGDSSYNSPLHFGNGTRLTVT.

The chain combines TRBV6-5 with TRBJ1-1; no clear D. V was pared by 0 bases and J by 6 bases, with 11 bases between. From germline, CDR1 is MNHEY and CDR2 SVGAGI. The length of the CDR3 is 14 residues. The CDR3: CASSYSRTVPEAFF. CDR3 in DNA: TGTGCCAGCAGTTACTCCCGAACAGTCCCTGAAGCTTTCTTT.

The chain employs TRBV27 and TRBJ1-5, with 9 positions matching TRBD1. Germline trimming cut 6 bases from V and 2 bases from J; bases unmatched to any gene: 5. The germline gives CDR1 MNHEY, CDR2 SMNVEV (reference sequence). This CDR3 contains 15 residues. The CDR3 DNA follows: TGTGCCAGCAGAGAAGACAGGGGGGGCAATCAGCCCCAGCATTTT. Protein sequence: CASREDRGGNQPQHF.

The chain joins TRBV7-2 to TRBJ2-7; 8 nucleotides line up with TRBD2. CDR3 length: 15 amino acids. The V segment lost 0 bases and the J segment 2 bases; nucleotides outside the gene matches: 3. CDR1 and CDR2 (germline): SGHTA, FQGNSA. The CDR3 bases are TGTGCCAGCAGCTTAGCTCGCGGGGGGACCTACGAGCAGTACTTC. This codes for CASSLARGGTYEQYF.

The chain is built from TRBV27 and TRBJ2-5; possibly TRBD2 for D (6 bases). V lost 6 bases to trimming and J lost 4 bases, with 15 bases between them. Per the germline V gene, CDR1 is MNHEY and CDR2 is SMNVEV (reference sequence). The length of the CDR3 is 14 residues. CDR3 nucleotides: TGTGCCAGCAGCCAAGGCGGGGAGATAGAGACCCAGTACTTC. Protein sequence: CASSQGGEIETQYF.

This clone was seen just once. The chain links TRBV4-2 to TRBJ2-1; perhaps TRBD2 as D (6 bases). The ends were cut back, 3 bases at V and 5 bases at J, with 14 bases in the middle. Germline V lookup: CDR1 LGHNA, CDR2 YNFKEQ. The CDR3 loop spans 15 amino acids. This chain's CDR3 is CASSQEGVGNNEQFF. Written as DNA, the CDR3 is TGTGCCAGCAGCCAGGAGGGCGTGGGAAACAATGAGCAGTTCTTC.

This rearrangement joins TRBV7-9 to TRBJ2-5, with D perhaps TRBD2 (7 bases). Trimming pared 7 bases from V and 2 bases from J, leaving 20 bases between. Germline V lookup: CDR1 SEHNR, CDR2 FQNEAQ (reference sequence). This CDR3 contains 16 residues. The CDR3 DNA is TGTGCCAGCACCCATTGGGGGGGCGCTCTTCAAGAGACCCAGTACTTC. Translating gives CASTHWGGALQETQYF.